This TCR beta chain was obtained from a study of blood T cells in healthy people across ages (dated by TCRdb to about 2015). General notes on the study: In model experiments, template switching captured roughly one uniquely barcoded TCR beta cDNA molecule for every two T cells. Age-related changes in TCR beta repertoire diversity were measured in the study by deep sequencing normalized with unique cDNA molecular identifiers. Using the same blood draw, the study looked at two additional independent replicas of 1 million unique cDNA reads for two donors, one aged 18 to 29 and the other aged 80 or older. Donors of different ages were randomly distributed across sequencing lanes to avoid experimental bias. Four age groups were formed from the donors: young (average approximately 15 years), middle-aged (approximately 39), aged (under 70) and long-lived (more than 75).

The CDR3, cysteine through phenylalanine, is 13 amino acids long. Only the CDR3 DNA is retained, 39 bases long and in frame from the first base. Unmatched junction bases come to 6, with V trimmed by 5 bases and J by 8 bases. CDR1 SGHTA and CDR2 FQGNSA are derived from the germline V gene. Preparation of the library involved 5' RACE. TCRdb records Illumina HiSeq 2500 as the sequencer. A second about 6 to 11 cycle PCR used a sample-barcoded 5' primer and a J-beta primer mix. Each TCR beta cDNA molecule received a unique molecular identifier from a template-switch 5' adaptor carrying 12 random nucleotides. Each sample yielded at least 2.5 million CDR3-containing paired-end reads. The Mint cDNA synthesis kit, primed by a TRBC-specific oligonucleotide, was used to synthesize first-strand cDNA from all RNA. All cDNA was treated with uracil-DNA glycosylase and then went through a first 18-cycle PCR with the universal primers M1SS and BC2_uni_R. The authors' pipeline ran thus. For normalization, 1 million high-quality reads, each with a distinct molecular identifier, were randomly selected from each sample. Instead of being binned into consensus sequences, reads that shared molecular identifiers were thrown out. MiTCR, run with a Q25 quality threshold and the strictest error-elimination algorithm, handled CDR3 identification, clonotype clustering and error correction. Lower-bound total TCR beta diversity was estimated with a nonparametric unseen species model using Euler transformation. TCRdb passed the public sequencing reads through fastp at Q25 and MiXCR, retaining productive beta sequences. Each CDR3 protein gets just one entry, which takes the most common genes and DNA from the rows behind it. The V and J calls were not made by the authors but by TCRdb's processing. The sample profile shows fewer than 900,000 distinct CDR3 sequences; roughly 45% of them were found once. Roughly 20% of the sample goes to the ten largest clones.

On the study overall, not on this receptor specifically: Because donor CMV infection status was unknown, age-related changes in expanded clonotypes were potentially confounded. The long-lived group showed more naive CD4+ T cells, fewer expanded clones and increased TCR diversity than the aged group, suggesting age selection. Conclusive comparison of naive and antigen-experienced compartments was prevented by the profiling of bulk unsorted PBMCs. As age increased, observed TCR beta diversity per million T cells dropped in a roughly linear way, and a significant reduction was already evident by age about 40. There was a strong correlation between observed TCR beta diversity and the percentage of naive T cells measured by flow cytometry. Total diversity estimates from one million sequenced T cells were considered lower bounds and underestimates.

Worth noting for this clonotype: It has no known antigen specificity. Per-base quality was not reported, and no clone a single base away is much larger than it.

The approximately 41 donors, aged 6 to 90 years, were systemically healthy Caucasian individuals from Russia. Roughly 11 milliliters of peripheral blood were drawn from each donor into EDTA-treated Vacutainer tubes. Ficoll-Paque density-gradient centrifugation was used to isolate PBMCs, with at least 6.5 million per sample. Total RNA was extracted from PBMCs with Trizol reagent, with at least 5 micrograms obtained per sample. The percentages of naive CD45RAhigh/CD27high T cells were determined by flow cytometry on a PBMC aliquot from every donor. This TCR was recovered from a woman aged 55-69 years in good health. The V gene is TRBV7-2 and the J gene is TRBJ1-2, with 9 bases aligning to TRBD1. Material: blood. The DNA reads TGTGCCAGCAGCCCGGGACAGGGCGAGGGCTACACCTTC. It translates as CASSPGQGEGYTF.